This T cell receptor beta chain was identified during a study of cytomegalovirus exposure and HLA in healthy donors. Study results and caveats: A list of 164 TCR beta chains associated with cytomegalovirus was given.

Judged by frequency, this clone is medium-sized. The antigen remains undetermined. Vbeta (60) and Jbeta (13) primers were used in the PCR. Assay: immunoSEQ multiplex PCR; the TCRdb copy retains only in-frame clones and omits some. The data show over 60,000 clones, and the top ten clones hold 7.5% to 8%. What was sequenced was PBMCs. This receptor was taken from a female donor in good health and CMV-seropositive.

CDR3 nucleotides: TGTGCCAGCAGCCCCTGGGGCCGCTACAATGAGCAGTTCTTC. It is translated as CASSPWGRYNEQFF. J is TRBJ2-1 and V is TRBV5-6, with D possibly TRBD1 on 5 matching bases. CDR1 SGHDT and CDR2 YYEEEE come from the germline V gene. This CDR3 contains 14 residues. Trimming took 4 bases from V and 3 from J, leaving 11 bases between them.